A single sample is the source of the 17 T cell receptor beta chains below, sequenced in a study of blood T cells in healthy people across ages. Combining a sample-barcoded 5' primer with a J-beta primer mix, a second PCR ran for roughly 7 to 12 cycles. TCRdb reprocessed the 5' RACE reads with MiXCR, giving one entry per CDR3 protein. Of about 1.6 million distinct CDR3 sequences listed, roughly 30% are singletons. Source material: blood. These receptors originate from a young woman in good health.

This clonotype has more than one count but fewer than ten. V is TRBV6-2 or TRBV6-3 and J is TRBJ2-3, with D perhaps matching TRBD1 or TRBD2 (6 bases each). CDR1 is MNHEY, CDR2 SVGEGT, per germline. CDR3 length: 15 residues. The V and J ends lost 2 bases and 0 bases respectively, with 9 bases between them. The CDR3 spells CASSYPGASTDTQYF. The CDR3 region has the DNA TGTGCCAGCAGTTACCCGGGGGCTAGCACAGATACGCAGTATTTT.

This clonotype was detected a few times. The rearrangement links TRBV20-1 to TRBJ2-7; 9 nucleotides match TRBD2. The CDR3 sequence is 15 residues long. Germline trimming cut 6 bases from V and 4 bases from J; bases unmatched to any gene: 13. Germline CDR1 reads DFQATT; CDR2 reads SNEGSKA (reference sequence). The CDR3 loop is CSARKGVLAGYEQYF. As DNA, the CDR3 is TGCAGTGCCAGAAAGGGCGTGCTAGCGGGATACGAGCAGTACTTC.

DNA for the CDR3: TGTGCCAGCAGCCAAAATGTGGGAGTGGGGGAGCAGTACTTC. Protein: CASSQNVGVGEQYF. The chain uses TRBV14 and TRBJ2-7, with D maybe TRBD2 (5 bases). The CDR3 totals 14 residues. With 2 bases removed from V and 7 bases from J, the gap between germline ends came to 15 bases. The germline gives CDR1 SGHDN, CDR2 FVKESK. Filled out from reference TRBV14 and TRBJ2-7, the complete variable domain reads EAGVTQFPSHSVIEKGQTVTLRCDPISGHDNLYWYRRVMGKEIKFLLHFVKESKQDESGMPNNRFLAERTGGTYSTLKVQPAELEDSGVYFCASSQNVGVGEQYFGPGTRLTVT.

This rearrangement joins TRBV4-2 to TRBJ2-5; 8 nucleotides agree with TRBD1. Trimming removed 1 base from V and 3 bases from J; junction bases left unmatched: 16. The CDR3 runs to 19 residues. The germline gives CDR1 LGHNA, CDR2 YNFKEQ. CDR3 nucleotide sequence: TGTGCCAGCAGCCAAGGTCCCAGGGGGCGCTTGCCGATGGAAGAGACCCAGTACTTC. Translated: CASSQGPRGRLPMEETQYF.

This clonotype was seen only a few times. CDR3 amino acids: CAISEGDKRGYTF. DNA for the CDR3: TGTGCCATCAGTGAGGGGGACAAAAGGGGCTACACCTTC. V and J are TRBV10-3 and TRBJ1-2; D is perhaps TRBD1 (6 bases). Trimming took off 2 bases at V and 8 bases at J, with 12 bases between the two ends. Germline CDR1 reads ENHRY; CDR2 reads SYGVKD. The CDR3 has 13 amino acids.

This sequence joins TRBV24-1 and TRBJ2-1; D is possibly TRBD2 (5 bases). The CDR3 is 16 residues long. Germline V gene data show CDR1 as KGHDR and CDR2 as SFDVKD. The V gene lost 5 bases and the J gene lost 3 bases, with 16 bases spanning the gap. In DNA, the CDR3 is TGTGCCACCAGTGGGGAAAGGGAGAGTGACTACAATGAGCAGTTCTTC. Encoded protein: CATSGERESDYNEQFF.

V gene TRBV5-1 combines with J gene TRBJ2-7, with 7 nucleotides matching TRBD2. The J call may be faulty, since TRBJ2-5 better matches the DNA end. CDR3 length: 14 residues. CDR1 SGHRS and CDR2 YFSETQ come from the germline V gene. CDR3 amino acids: CASTTREGDETQYF. CDR3 coding DNA: TGCGCCAGCACAACTAGGGAGGGTGACGAGACCCAGTACTTC.

CDR3 sequence reads: CASSLSLQHEQYF. CDR3 coding DNA: TGCGCCAGCAGCTTGTCCCTTCAACACGAGCAGTACTTC. The rearrangement joins TRBV5-1 to TRBJ2-7; D not resolved. The length of the CDR3 is 13 residues. V lost 1 base and J 5 bases, leaving 10 bases between the germline ends. Germline values: CDR1 SGHRS, CDR2 YFSETQ.

This clonotype has a handful of counts. The gene calls are TRBV29-1 and TRBJ1-6; 10 nucleotides agree with TRBD1. CDR1 is SQVTM, CDR2 ANQGSEA, per germline. The trim removed 6 bases at V and 8 bases at J, leaving 4 bases unmatched. The CDR3 loop spans 13 amino acids. The CDR3 region has the DNA TGCAGCGTGAGGGACAGGGGTGATTCACCCCTCCACTTT. Its translation is CSVRDRGDSPLHF.

This clonotype occurred a few times. The V gene is TRBV7-9, the J gene TRBJ2-3, with D perhaps TRBD2 (6 bases). The CDR3 runs 17 residues. The germline gives CDR1 SEHNR, CDR2 FQNEAQ (reference sequence). V lost 5 bases to trimming and J lost 8 bases, with 26 bases between them. CDR3 sequence reads: CASSASPGLGAPATQYF. DNA for the CDR3: TGTGCCAGCAGCGCCTCTCCGGGACTCGGGGCCCCGGCTACGCAGTATTTT.

V usage is TRBV20-1 and J usage is TRBJ2-3, with D uncertain. Germline V CDR1 and CDR2: DFQATT, SNEGSKA (reference sequence). This CDR3 comprises 12 residues. With 6 bases removed from V and 3 bases from J, the gap between germline ends came to 10 bases. Here the CDR3 reads CSAGERTDTQYF. The CDR3 coding sequence is TGCAGTGCCGGCGAGCGTACAGATACGCAGTATTTT.

The chain couples TRBV20-1 to TRBJ2-1, with D possibly TRBD2 on 6 matching bases. The CDR3 is made up of 15 amino acids. The V and J ends lost 3 bases and 4 bases respectively, with 16 bases between them. Germline assignment: CDR1 DFQATT and CDR2 SNEGSKA (reference sequence). CDR3 residues: CSASYIAEPYNEQFF. The CDR3 bases are TGCAGTGCTAGTTACATAGCGGAGCCTTACAATGAGCAGTTCTTC.

There are many counts of this clonotype. V is TRBV7-2 and J is TRBJ2-7, with a possible D match to TRBD2 (6 bases). Germline CDR1 SGHTA, CDR2 FQGNSA. CDR3 length equals 14 residues. Trimming shortened V by 1 base and J by 4 bases, and 11 bases separated the two germline ends. The DNA for the CDR3 is TGTGCCAGCAGCTTAGACCCAGGAGGGTACGAGCAGTACTTC. Translating it yields CASSLDPGGYEQYF. Looking up the rest from reference TRBV7-2 and TRBJ2-7 gives the full variable domain: GAGVSQSPSNKVTEKGKDVELRCDPISGHTALYWYRQSLGQGLEFLIYFQGNSAPDKSGLPSDRFSAERTGGSVSTLTIQRTQQEDSAVYLCASSLDPGGYEQYFGPGTRLTVT.

As to this clonotype: This sequence may be a read error, since a much larger clone differs from it by one base. The V gene is TRBV28, the J gene TRBJ2-7; 10 bases are a match to TRBD2. The trim removed 6 bases at V and 1 base at J, leaving 6 bases unmatched. This CDR3 contains 15 residues. CDR1 and CDR2 (germline): MDHEN, SYDVKM. This CDR3 reads CASSLTSGCSYEQYF. As DNA, the CDR3 is TGTGCCAGCAGCCTGACTAGCGGGTGTTCCTACGAGCAGTACTTC.

This clonotype appeared a few times. This chain links TRBV7-2 with TRBJ1-2; D is undetermined. CDR3 size: 14 residues. Germline-derived CDR1 and CDR2 are SGHTA and FQGNSA. V lost 1 base and J lost 2, with 8 bases in between. Written as DNA, the CDR3 is TGTGCCAGCAGCTTAGTAGCTCAGAACTATGGCTACACCTTC. It specifies CASSLVAQNYGYTF.

Comments on this clonotype: Given a much more abundant clone one base away, this may be a read error. This chain connects TRBV29-1 to TRBJ2-1, with 9 bases lining up with TRBD2. Germline V gene sequence: CDR1 SQVTM, CDR2 ANQGSEA. V shed 1 base, J shed 8 bases, and the junction held 6 bases outside the gene matches. This CDR3 comprises 14 residues. CDR3 coding DNA: TGCAGCGTTGAAGGGGTAGCGGGAGTCGATGAGCAGTTCTTC. Protein sequence: CSVEGVAGVDEQFF.

The chain recombines TRBV20-1 with TRBJ2-7, with D possibly matching TRBD2 (5 bases). Trimming stripped 0 bases from V and 4 bases from J, with 16 bases between. Germline V gene data show CDR1 as DFQATT and CDR2 as SNEGSKA (reference sequence). This CDR3 is 15 amino acids long. CDR3 region: CSARDSGIILYEQYF. The CDR3 nucleotides read TGCAGTGCTAGAGATTCCGGGATAATACTGTACGAGCAGTACTTC.